A single sample gave rise to the 7 T cell receptor beta chains below, sequenced in a study of blood T cell repertoires in COVID-19. TCRdb's copy holds only in-frame clones and misses some; the assay was immunoSEQ multiplex PCR. The table records around 400,000 clones, roughly nine tenths of them present only once. The sequenced sample consisted of peripheral blood. These receptors were obtained from a man aged 40-49 years with acute or convalescent COVID-19.

This chain uses TRBV9 with TRBJ2-5; 9 positions agree with TRBD1. The CDR3 contains 14 residues. CDR1 is SGDLS and CDR2 is YYNGEE in the germline V gene. V trimming: 5 bases; J trimming: 5 bases; junction bases outside the gene matches: 7. CDR3 bases: TGTGCCAGCAGTCCGGGACAGGGTGGGGAGACCCAGTACTTC. As protein: CASSPGQGGETQYF.

V is TRBV16 and J is TRBJ2-1; 9 nucleotides agree with TRBD2. Germline CDR1 reads KGHSY; CDR2 reads FQNENV. This CDR3 has 15 amino acids. Trimming removed 1 base from V and 5 bases from J; junction bases left unmatched: 3. In DNA form, the CDR3 reads TGTGCCAGCAGCCAATGGGCTAGCGGGGACAATGAGCAGTTCTTC. It encodes CASSQWASGDNEQFF.

A single count supports this clone. V usage is TRBV2 and J usage is TRBJ2-2; 7 bases align to TRBD2. Per the germline V gene, CDR1 is SNHLY and CDR2 is FYNNEI. J lost 4 bases, V lost 3 bases, and 11 bases had no gene match. This CDR3 has 17 amino acids. The CDR3 bases are TGTGCCAGCAGTGATCGGGGGGTGAGGGGCGGCACCGGGGAGCTGTTTTTT. Translation gives CASSDRGVRGGTGELFF.

V gene TRBV7-8 combines with J gene TRBJ1-2; 9 bases map to TRBD1. V lost 6 bases, J lost 6 bases, and 5 bases stayed unmatched. The V gene's germline CDR1 is SGHVS and CDR2 FQNEAQ. This CDR3 region has 13 residues. CDR3 in amino acids: CASREQGADGYTF. The CDR3 nucleotides are TGTGCCAGCAGAGAACAGGGGGCGGATGGCTACACCTTC.

The chain is built from TRBV3-1 (or the pseudogene TRBV3-2) and TRBJ1-2, with D unclear. The V gene's germline CDR1 is LGHDT and CDR2 YNNKEL (reference sequence). CDR3 length equals 14 residues. V lost 1 base and J 3 bases, leaving 9 bases between the germline ends. The chain's CDR3 is CASSQGTADYGYTF. CDR3 DNA: TGTGCCAGCAGCCAAGGCACAGCCGACTATGGCTACACCTTC.

The chain joins TRBV5-6 to TRBJ2-6; no reliable D call. Germline CDR1 SGHDT, CDR2 YYEEEE. This CDR3 has 14 amino acids. V was shortened by 3 bases and J by 4 bases, with 8 bases between the two germline ends. The CDR3 is CASSSVQGANVLTF. The CDR3 bases are TGTGCCAGCAGCTCGGTACAGGGGGCCAACGTCCTGACTTTC. The full variable domain, completed using reference TRBV5-6 and TRBJ2-6, is DAGVTQSPTHLIKTRGQQVTLRCSPKSGHDTVSWYQQALGQGPQFIFQYYEEEERQRGNFPDRFSGHQFPNYSSELNVNALLLGDSALYLCASSSVQGANVLTFGAGSRLTVL.

The chain joins TRBV10-3 to TRBJ1-3, with 8 bases matching TRBD1. Germline CDR1 ENHRY, CDR2 SYGVKD. This CDR3 spans 14 amino acids. Trimming removed 6 bases from V and 8 bases from J; junction bases left unmatched: 9. CDR3 coding DNA: TGTGCCATCAGCGACGGACAGGGCGTGTACACCATATATTTT. Amino acid sequence: CAISDGQGVYTIYF.